This T cell receptor beta chain was documented in a study of T cell responses to AZD1222 COVID-19 vaccine. Germline V gene lookup returns CDR1 KGHSH and CDR2 LQKENI. The germline V and J ends were trimmed by 1 base and 0 bases, with 9 bases remaining between them. This CDR3 region has 15 residues. Generated by immunoSEQ multiplex PCR, the TCRdb table keeps only in-frame clones and is missing some. Counted here are more than 110,000 clones, around nine tenths occurring once; the ten biggest clones make up about 4.8%. A single count supports this clone. The TCR was taken from an adult in good health. This material consisted of peripheral blood, taken on day 0 of AZD1222 vaccination. The chain uses TRBV18 and TRBJ1-1; the D is unclear. The CDR3 region has the DNA TGTGCCAGCTCACCACAGGGAACTCTGAACACTGAAGCTTTCTTT. This translates into CASSPQGTLNTEAFF.